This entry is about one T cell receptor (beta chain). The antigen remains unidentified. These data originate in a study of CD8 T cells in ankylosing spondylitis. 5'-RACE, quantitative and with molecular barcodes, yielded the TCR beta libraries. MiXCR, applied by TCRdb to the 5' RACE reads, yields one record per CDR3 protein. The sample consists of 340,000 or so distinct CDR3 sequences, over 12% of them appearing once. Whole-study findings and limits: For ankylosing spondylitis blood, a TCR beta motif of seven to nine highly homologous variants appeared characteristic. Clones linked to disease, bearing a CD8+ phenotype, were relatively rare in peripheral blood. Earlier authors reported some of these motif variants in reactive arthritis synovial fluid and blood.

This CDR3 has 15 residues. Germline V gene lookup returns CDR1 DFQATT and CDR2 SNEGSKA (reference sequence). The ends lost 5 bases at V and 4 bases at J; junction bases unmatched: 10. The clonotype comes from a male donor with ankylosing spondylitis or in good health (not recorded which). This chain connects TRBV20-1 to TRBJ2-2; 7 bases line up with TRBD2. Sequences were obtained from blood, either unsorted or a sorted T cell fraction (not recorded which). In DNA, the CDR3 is TGCAGTGCTGGGGGGGGAACTCACTCCACCGGGGAGCTGTTTTTT. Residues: CSAGGGTHSTGELFF.